This is a list of T cell receptor beta chains from one sample in a study of identical twins. TCRdb ran MiXCR on the 5' RACE reads and lists one entry per CDR3 protein. The sample includes roughly 1,500,000 distinct CDR3 sequences, roughly a third seen only once; the top ten take around 0.25%. The sample taken for sequencing was cord blood. Receptor source: a newborn girl in good health. The CDR3 runs from the conserved cysteine through the conserved F or W. Fields, in order: D gene, J gene, clone size, V gene, CDR3 protein, CDR3 DNA. A D gene is named only where the DNA matches it firmly. Clone sizes are given selectively: once, few, many, or a class where the clone is expanded.

-,TRBJ1-2,-,TRBV29-1,CSVDGQGINYGYTF,TGCAGCGTTGATGGGCAGGGGATTAACTATGGCTACACCTTC
-,TRBJ2-3,once,TRBV2,CASSQGTHTDTRYF,TGTGCCAGCAGCCAGGGGACACACACAGATACGCGGTATTTT
-,TRBJ2-1,many,TRBV28,CASSRNEQFF,TGTGCCAGCAGCCGCAATGAGCAGTTCTTC
-,TRBJ1-4,few,TRBV25-1,CASSGHPGQGEKLFF,TGTGCCAGCAGTGGTCACCCGGGCCAAGGGGAAAAACTGTTTTTT
-,TRBJ2-4,-,TRBV7-2,CASSARLGDKNIQYF,TGTGCCAGCAGCGCCCGACTAGGGGACAAAAACATTCAGTACTTC
-,TRBJ2-3,-,TRBV12-3/TRBV12-4,CASSYGDSQYF,TGTGCCAGCAGTTATGGAGATTCGCAGTATTTT
TRBD2,TRBJ2-3,-,TRBV4-1,CASSQVMTSGRTDTQYF,TGCGCCAGCAGCCAAGTTATGACTAGCGGGAGGACAGATACGCAGTATTTT
-,TRBJ2-3,-,TRBV6-1,CASSGGGSSSTDTQYF,TGTGCCAGCAGTGGAGGAGGGAGCTCTAGCACAGATACGCAGTATTTT
TRBD1,TRBJ2-3,few,TRBV12-3/TRBV12-4,CASSPTGQGTDTQYF,TGTGCCAGCAGTCCCACTGGACAGGGCACAGATACGCAGTATTTT
-,TRBJ2-1,-,TRBV11-2,CASSLEISYNEQFF,TGTGCCAGCAGCTTAGAAATCTCCTACAATGAGCAGTTCTTC
TRBD1,TRBJ1-5,few,TRBV10-3,CAIGQGAQPQHF,TGTGCCATCGGACAGGGGGCTCAGCCCCAGCATTTT
TRBD2,TRBJ2-1,-,TRBV2,CASSLELSGTASNEQFF,TGTGCCAGCAGTTTAGAACTTAGCGGGACCGCTAGCAATGAGCAGTTCTTC
TRBD1,TRBJ1-1,-,TRBV25-1,CASRTGVGTEAFF,TGTGCCAGCAGGACAGGGGTGGGCACTGAAGCTTTCTTT
-,TRBJ1-1,-,TRBV2,CASQRWGTEAFF,TGTGCCAGCCAAAGGTGGGGGACTGAAGCTTTCTTT
-,TRBJ2-7,-,TRBV7-9,CASSFELGKTYEQYF,TGTGCCAGCAGCTTCGAGCTGGGCAAGACCTACGAGCAGTACTTC
TRBD2,TRBJ2-3,many,TRBV29-1,CSVDGLAASTDTQYF,TGCAGCGTTGATGGGCTAGCGGCTAGCACAGATACGCAGTATTTT
-,TRBJ2-1,-,TRBV20-1,CSARDRAGPYNEQFF,TGCAGTGCTAGAGATCGGGCGGGACCGTACAATGAGCAGTTCTTC
TRBD2,TRBJ2-3,few,TRBV28,CASIGGRATDTQYF,TGTGCCAGCATTGGCGGGAGGGCCACAGATACGCAGTATTTT
-,TRBJ1-2,-,TRBV12-3/TRBV12-4,CASRPQGLNYGYTF,TGTGCCAGCAGGCCACAGGGTCTAAACTATGGCTACACCTTC
-,TRBJ1-5,many,TRBV12-3/TRBV12-4,CASSLARSNQPQHF,TGTGCCAGCAGTTTAGCGCGCAGCAATCAGCCCCAGCATTTT
-,TRBJ2-7,few,TRBV20-1,CSASLVRAANYEQYF,TGCAGTGCTAGTCTGGTTCGGGCGGCCAACTACGAGCAGTACTTC
-,TRBJ2-7,-,TRBV3-1,CASSGQFPYEQYF,TGTGCCAGCAGCGGACAGTTCCCCTACGAGCAGTACTTC
-,TRBJ1-5,-,TRBV7-2,CASSLVQASNQPQHF,TGTGCCAGCAGCTTAGTGCAGGCTAGCAATCAGCCCCAGCATTTT
TRBD1,TRBJ2-7,-,TRBV2,CATEPRDRSSYEQYF,TGTGCCACCGAACCGAGGGACAGGAGCTCCTACGAGCAGTACTTC
TRBD2,TRBJ2-7,few,TRBV14,CASSQPGGAAYNEQYF,TGTGCCAGCAGCCAGCCGGGGGGGGCCGCCTACAATGAGCAGTACTTC
TRBD1,TRBJ1-4,few,TRBV12-3/TRBV12-4,CASSLIRTGDEKLFF,TGTGCCAGCAGTTTGATTCGGACAGGCGATGAAAAACTGTTTTTT
-,TRBJ2-4,-,TRBV6-1,CASSASWEETQSF,TGTGCCAGCAGTGCCTCTTGGGAAGAGACCCAGTCCTTC
-,TRBJ1-2,-,TRBV6-1,CASSEIGTNYYGYTF,TGTGCCAGCAGTGAGATAGGGACAAATTACTATGGCTACACCTTC
-,TRBJ1-5,-,TRBV12-3/TRBV12-4,CASSRTPDFRPQHF,TGTGCCAGCAGTAGGACCCCGGATTTTCGGCCCCAGCATTTT
-,TRBJ2-4,-,TRBV4-2,CASSRNRENIQYF,TGTGCCAGCAGCCGGAACAGGGAAAACATTCAGTACTTC
TRBD1,TRBJ2-1,-,TRBV2,CAKTGTGGRSSYNEQFF,TGTGCCAAGACCGGGACAGGGGGCCGCAGCTCCTACAATGAGCAGTTCTTC
TRBD2,TRBJ2-7,-,TRBV12-3/TRBV12-4,CASSLPKLAGVSYEQYF,TGTGCCAGCAGTTTACCAAAACTAGCGGGAGTTTCCTACGAGCAGTACTTC
-,TRBJ2-1,few,TRBV7-9,CASSLYGGGPINNEQFF,TGTGCCAGCAGCTTATATGGCGGCGGACCGATTAACAATGAGCAGTTCTTC
-,TRBJ2-5,-,TRBV9,CASSRWVFAETQYF,TGTGCCAGCAGCCGGTGGGTGTTCGCAGAGACCCAGTACTTC
TRBD2,TRBJ2-1,few,TRBV6-5,CASSYGAGEIKHEQFF,TGTGCCAGCAGTTACGGAGCGGGAGAGATTAAGCATGAGCAGTTCTTC
-,TRBJ2-6,-,TRBV28,CASSLYLWAGTGANVLTF,TGTGCCAGCAGTCTGTATCTATGGGCAGGGACTGGGGCCAACGTCCTGACTTTC
TRBD1,TRBJ1-4,-,TRBV6-5,CASSYPTGDNEKLFF,TGTGCCAGCAGTTACCCTACAGGGGATAATGAAAAACTGTTTTTT
-,TRBJ1-2,-,TRBV19,CASSIFSNYGYTF,TGTGCCAGTAGTATATTCTCTAACTATGGCTACACCTTC
-,TRBJ2-2,-,TRBV5-1,CASSLDKVTGELFF,TGCGCCAGCAGCTTGGACAAGGTCACCGGGGAGCTGTTTTTT
TRBD1,TRBJ2-5,-,TRBV28,CASRDRGLVTQYF,TGTGCCAGCCGAGACAGGGGGCTGGTGACCCAGTACTTC
-,TRBJ2-3,-,TRBV24-1,CATSAGQHTDTQYF,TGTGCCACCAGTGCGGGACAACACACAGATACGCAGTATTTT
-,TRBJ2-1,-,TRBV28,CASSLNRLAYNEQFF,TGTGCCAGCAGCCTAAACAGACTAGCCTACAATGAGCAGTTCTTC
-,TRBJ2-7,few,TRBV6-2/TRBV6-3,CASSYWGRQAYEQYF,TGTGCCAGCAGTTACTGGGGACGACAGGCGTACGAGCAGTACTTC
-,TRBJ2-6,few,TRBV18,CASSRSNGWQASSGANVLTF,TGTGCCAGCTCACGTAGTAACGGCTGGCAGGCCTCCTCTGGGGCCAACGTCCTGACTTTC
-,TRBJ2-2,-,TRBV20-1,CSPERAGELFF,TGCAGTCCTGAGAGAGCCGGGGAGCTGTTTTTT
-,TRBJ1-6,once,TRBV20-1,CSALGRGATYNSPLHF,TGCAGTGCTCTCGGACGGGGGGCCACCTATAATTCACCCCTCCACTTT
-,TRBJ2-3,-,TRBV14,CTSSQDAVGDTQYF,TGTACCAGCAGCCAAGACGCAGTGGGAGATACGCAGTATTTT
TRBD2,TRBJ2-5,-,TRBV28,CASSFSGWTGETQYF,TGTGCCAGCAGTTTTAGCGGGTGGACGGGAGAGACCCAGTACTTC
TRBD1,TRBJ2-7,-,TRBV4-1,CASSQVGTELLYEQYF,TGCGCCAGCAGCCAAGTCGGGACAGAGCTACTCTACGAGCAGTACTTC
TRBD2,TRBJ2-1,few,TRBV11-1,CASSPRLAAPYNEQFF,TGTGCCAGCAGCCCCCGACTAGCGGCTCCCTACAATGAGCAGTTCTTC
-,TRBJ1-1,few,TRBV5-1,CASSVDTRAMNTEAFF,TGCGCCAGCAGCGTGGACACAAGAGCGATGAACACTGAAGCTTTCTTT
TRBD2,TRBJ2-7,-,TRBV3-1,CASSQDLAGAIAHF,TGTGCCAGCAGCCAAGATCTAGCGGGGGCGATCGCGCACTTC
TRBD1,TRBJ1-5,few,TRBV5-1,CASSLAGQSYQPQHF,TGCGCCAGCAGCTTAGCGGGACAGTCTTATCAGCCCCAGCATTTT
-,TRBJ1-6,-,TRBV25-1,CASRDWGSYNSPLHF,TGTGCCAGCCGGGACTGGGGCTCCTATAATTCACCCCTCCACTTT
-,TRBJ1-4,-,TRBV6-1,CASNPQATNEKLFF,TGTGCCAGCAATCCGCAGGCAACTAATGAAAAACTGTTTTTT
-,TRBJ2-7,-,TRBV20-1,CSAREIEQYF,TGCAGTGCTAGAGAGATTGAGCAGTACTTC